This T cell receptor beta chain was recovered during a study of response to subunit inactivated influenza vaccine. Study-level results: The authors put forward the suggestion that each seasonal influenza vaccination may bring in only a limited number of new T cells.

TCRdb re-called the RT-PCR reads through MiXCR, storing one row per CDR3 protein. The sample contains 600,000 to 700,000 distinct CDR3 sequences, around 15% of which appear only once. As for this clonotype: No antigen is known for it.

Trimming at V came to 6 bases and at J to 4 bases, leaving 9 bases not matched to a gene. There are 16 residues in the CDR3. The gene calls are TRBV12-3 or TRBV12-4 and TRBJ1-4; TRBD1 aligns across 9 bases. The receptor's source is a man between 50 and 59 years old who received an inactivated influenza vaccine. Specimen: PBMCs from blood, collected 14 to 15 days before vaccination. This chain's CDR3 is CASRPNLGQGNEKLFF. In DNA form, the CDR3 reads TGTGCCAGCAGGCCGAATCTGGGACAGGGTAATGAAAAACTGTTTTTT.